A selection of T cell receptor beta chains follows, all from one sample in a study of blood T cell repertoires in COVID-19. TCRdb's table, derived via immunoSEQ multiplex PCR, lists solely in-frame clones and lacks some. The top ten clones hold roughly a tenth of a sample with around 150,000 clones, about 87% of them seen once. The sample taken for sequencing was peripheral blood. The receptor source for this set is a man aged 60 to 69 with active or convalescent COVID-19. Each CDR3 is given without its conserved first and last residue.

V: TRBV5-8; CDR3: ASSLGRALDEQY
V: TRBV4-1; CDR3: ASTNRDSSTGELF
V: TRBV5-1; CDR3: ASGQGADGYT
V: TRBV11-2; CDR3: ASSLGEYTEAF
V: TRBV6-1; CDR3: ASSEAYAGVANQPQH
V: TRBV19; CDR3: ATGSSGGPNEQF
V: TRBV10-2; CDR3: ASSLDSTSGNQPQH
V: TRBV19; CDR3: ASNSGNSNQPQH
V: TRBV7-9; CDR3: ASSRGLADSYEQY
V: TRBV27; CDR3: ASSPRMLAGVEQY
V: TRBV7-3; CDR3: ASSLSGRGETQY
V: TRBV18; CDR3: ASSDRVAGNTIY
V: TRBV6-5; CDR3: ASSYFTGSNTEAF
V: TRBV4-1; CDR3: ASSQGRGRNQPQH
V: TRBV19; CDR3: ASSIQGAHEQY
V: TRBV5-1; CDR3: ASSLGGGKGETQY
V: TRBV18; CDR3: ASSLGTSGGQNEQF
V: TRBV2; CDR3: ASRREGTNTGELF
V: TRBV5-1; CDR3: VSRPGGAGFDTGELF
V: TRBV5-6; CDR3: ASSLMGTRNTEAF
V: TRBV2; CDR3: ASSGPLAGRGGGELF
V: TRBV3-1/TRBV3-2; CDR3: ASAQGPDKNIQY
V: TRBV6-5; CDR3: ASRERGGNTEAF
V: TRBV28; CDR3: ASSFRGFMNTEAF
V: TRBV18; CDR3: ASSPPSGDTIY
V: TRBV27; CDR3: ASSSLTSGASTGELF
V: TRBV29-1; CDR3: SVVVGSYEQY
V: TRBV7-9; CDR3: ASSFGGSQETQY
V: TRBV7-9; CDR3: ASSRGGRGRGNTEAF
V: TRBV6-5; CDR3: ASRRTGSYEQY
V: TRBV5-1; CDR3: ASSLVVRDQETQY
V: TRBV7-3; CDR3: ASSASHSHSLF
V: TRBV11-3; CDR3: ASSHQQFFDTGELF
V: TRBV28; CDR3: ASSLGQPQH
V: TRBV6-5; CDR3: ASSMGGTGGYEQY
V: TRBV24-1; CDR3: ATSAPSRSAPSY
V: TRBV4-1; CDR3: ASSQVHRQQGNNSPLH
V: TRBV28; CDR3: ASSLPTGVLSPLH
V: TRBV18; CDR3: ASSPPGGQVKNEQF
V: TRBV7-8; CDR3: ASSLARAGPYEQY
V: TRBV19; CDR3: ASRAGGGSNQPQH
V: TRBV29-1; CDR3: STEGAGYGYT
V: TRBV3-1/TRBV3-2; CDR3: ASSHRQGANTEAF
V: TRBV18; CDR3: ASSLDRNEQF
V: TRBV15; CDR3: ATSTDRAQSKGNSPLH
V: TRBV19; CDR3: ASRTPTWGPEYGYT
V: TRBV18; CDR3: ASSPQDRRSYEQY
V: TRBV7-9; CDR3: ASSFARDEQY
V: TRBV2; CDR3: ASRATGVANYGYT